The clone carrying this T cell receptor beta chain was seen more than once but under ten times. These data originate in a study of blood T cell repertoires in COVID-19. TCRdb's table, derived via immunoSEQ multiplex PCR, lists solely in-frame clones and lacks some. The sample lists more than 45,000 clones; 82% were seen once. Germline CDR1 is MNHNS and CDR2 is SASEGT. Trimming removed 1 base at V and 4 bases at J, with 13 bases between. The CDR3 contains 15 residues. The clonotype was recovered from a woman aged 60-70 years with acute or convalescent COVID-19. The sequenced material came from peripheral blood. The chain employs TRBV6-1 and TRBJ1-1; D may be TRBD1 (6 bases). The CDR3 region is CASSEVDRGTTEAFF. The CDR3 DNA is TGTGCCAGCAGTGAAGTGGACAGAGGGACCACTGAAGCTTTCTTT.